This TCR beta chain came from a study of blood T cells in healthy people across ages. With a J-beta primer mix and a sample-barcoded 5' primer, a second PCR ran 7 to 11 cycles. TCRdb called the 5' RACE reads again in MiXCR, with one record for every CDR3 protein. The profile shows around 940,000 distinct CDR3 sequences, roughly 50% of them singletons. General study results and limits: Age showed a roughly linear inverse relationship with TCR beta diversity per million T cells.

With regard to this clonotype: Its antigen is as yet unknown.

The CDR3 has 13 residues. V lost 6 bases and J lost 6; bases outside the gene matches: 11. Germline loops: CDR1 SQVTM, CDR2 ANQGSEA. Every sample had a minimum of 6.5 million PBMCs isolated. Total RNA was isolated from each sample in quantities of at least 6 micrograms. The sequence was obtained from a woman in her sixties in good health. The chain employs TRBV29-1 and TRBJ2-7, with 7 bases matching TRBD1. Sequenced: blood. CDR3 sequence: CSVATAGGPEQYF. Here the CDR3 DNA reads TGCAGCGTGGCAACGGCAGGGGGTCCCGAGCAGTACTTC.